Below, 30 T cell receptor beta chains from the same sample are listed, as sequenced in a study of blood T cell repertoires in COVID-19. Only in-frame clones appear in the TCRdb table, and some are missing; sequencing was by immunoSEQ multiplex PCR. The data contain about 130,000 clones, about 89% of them singletons. Material: peripheral blood. The receptors were sampled from a man between 60 and 75 years old with COVID-19, enrolled during active disease.

A remark on this clone: The same CDR3 can be traced to other DNA sequences in this sample. The chain is built from TRBV2 and TRBJ2-5; 7 nucleotides line up with TRBD2. J was trimmed by 3 bases and V by 3 bases; bases with no gene match: 10. The CDR3 consists of 16 residues. Germline V CDR1 and CDR2: SNHLY, FYNNEI. CDR3 bases: TGTGCCAGCAGTGAGGCGCGGGGGAGAGGAGAAGAGACCCAGTACTTC. Its protein is CASSEARGRGEETQYF.

The chain joins TRBV9 to TRBJ1-1, with TRBD1 as a possible D gene (6 bases). The CDR3 contains 16 residues. Between the trimmed V and J ends, which lost 0 bases and 3 bases, there was a span of 15 bases. The V gene's germline CDR1 is SGDLS and CDR2 YYNGEE. The CDR3 region is CASSVGTARFDTEAFF. The CDR3 nucleotides read TGTGCCAGCAGCGTAGGGACAGCGCGGTTCGACACTGAAGCTTTCTTT.

The chain carries TRBV14 and TRBJ1-1; D remains ambiguous. The CDR3 extends over 15 amino acids. CDR1 and CDR2 from the germline V gene are SGHDN and FVKESK. V lost 6 bases and J 0 bases, leaving 14 bases between the germline ends. Here the CDR3 reads CASSPHSPMNTEAFF. CDR3 nucleotide sequence: TGTGCCAGCAGTCCCCACAGTCCAATGAACACTGAAGCTTTCTTT.

Regarding this clone: The sample has other DNA sequences that encode this CDR3 too. This rearrangement joins TRBV7-2 to TRBJ1-2; 8 positions match TRBD1. V was pared by 5 bases and J by 8 bases, with 4 bases of the junction left unmatched. The CDR3 contains 12 residues. Per the germline V gene, CDR1 is SGHTA and CDR2 is FQGNSA. This CDR3 is CASSLRQGGYTF. The CDR3, as DNA: TGTGCCAGCAGCCTTAGACAGGGGGGCTACACCTTC.

In its sample, this clone was seen a few times. This chain links TRBV30 with TRBJ1-2, with D unclear. The CDR3 covers 12 residues. CDR1 is GTSNPN and CDR2 is SVGIG in the germline V gene (reference sequence). V lost 0 bases and J lost 5, with 7 bases in between. The DNA for the CDR3 is TGTGCCTGGAGTGTACTGGAGTATGGCTACACCTTC. Its translation: CAWSVLEYGYTF. Full variable domain (remainder filled in from reference TRBV30 and TRBJ1-2): SQTIHQWPATLVQPVGSPLSLECTVEGTSNPNLYWYRQAAGRGLQLLFYSVGIGQISSEVPQNLSASRPQDRQFILSSKKLLLSDSGFYLCAWSVLEYGYTFGSGTRLTVV.

V gene TRBV6-5 combines with J gene TRBJ1-2; TRBD1 matches 10 bases. The CDR3 spans 14 residues. V gave up 7 bases and J gave up 5 bases; unmatched junction bases: 7. From germline, CDR1 is MNHEY and CDR2 SVGAGI. The DNA for the CDR3 is TGTGCCAGCACCCCGACAGGGGGCGCTTATGGCTACACCTTC. The encoded protein is CASTPTGGAYGYTF.

This chain joins TRBV6-5 and TRBJ2-2, with D tentatively TRBD1 (5 bases). This CDR3 has 14 residues. V dropped 8 bases and J dropped 3 bases, with 13 bases sitting between them. CDR1 and CDR2 from the germline V gene are MNHEY and SVGAGI. CDR3 amino acids: CASGSWGHTGELFF. Written as DNA, the CDR3 is TGTGCCAGCGGTTCCTGGGGCCACACCGGGGAGCTGTTTTTT.

The gene calls are TRBV30 and TRBJ2-7; tentatively, D is TRBD2 (6 bases). Trimming left V 2 bases short and J 7 bases short, with 15 bases between. The CDR3 is 13 residues long. CDR1 is GTSNPN and CDR2 is SVGIG in the germline V gene (reference sequence). The CDR3, as DNA: TGTGCCTGGAGTCCCGGGCGGGAACGGGAGCAGTACTTC. Amino acid sequence: CAWSPGREREQYF.

V gene TRBV7-8 combines with J gene TRBJ1-1, with D possibly being TRBD1 (6 bases). The CDR3 length is 16 residues. The ends were cut back, 5 bases at V and 0 bases at J, with 16 bases in the middle. Germline V CDR1 and CDR2: SGHVS, FQNEAQ. The CDR3 loop reads CASSLQTGRMNTEAFF. The CDR3 DNA sequence: TGTGCCAGCAGCCTTCAGACAGGCCGTATGAACACTGAAGCTTTCTTT.

The chain couples TRBV19 to TRBJ2-3; a weak D match, TRBD2 (7 bases). CDR3 length: 16 residues. V gave up 5 bases and J gave up 3 bases, with 18 bases separating them. Germline assignment: CDR1 LNHDA and CDR2 SQIVND (reference sequence). CDR3 sequence (DNA): TGTGCCAGTAGTGCAAGGGGGAGGGGAAGGACAGATACGCAGTATTTT. Residues: CASSARGRGRTDTQYF.

The chain uses TRBV27 and TRBJ2-7; D possibly corresponds to TRBD1 (6 bases). Looked up from germline, CDR1 is MNHEY and CDR2 is SMNVEV (reference sequence). This CDR3 comprises 15 residues. Between the trimmed V and J ends, which lost 1 base and 1 base, there was a span of 11 bases. Here the CDR3 reads CASSLFPQGSYEQYF. In nucleotides, the CDR3 is TGTGCCAGCAGTTTATTCCCCCAGGGGTCCTACGAGCAGTACTTC.

This rearrangement joins TRBV19 to TRBJ1-6, with 7 bases fitting TRBD1. The germline CDR1 and CDR2 sequences are LNHDA and SQIVND (reference sequence). The CDR3 loop spans 16 amino acids. Trimming took 1 base from V and 6 from J; bases not matched to a gene: 6. DNA for the CDR3: TGTGCCAGTAGTATAGGCTTGGGACAGACTAATTCACCCCTCCACTTT. Residues: CASSIGLGQTNSPLHF. The variable domain in full, with the rest retrieved from reference TRBV19 and TRBJ1-6, is DGGITQSPKYLFRKEGQNVTLSCEQNLNHDAMYWYRQDPGQGLRLIYYSQIVNDFQKGDIAEGYSVSREKKESFPLTVTSAQKNPTAFYLCASSIGLGQTNSPLHFGNGTRLTVT.

The chain uses TRBV3-1 (or the pseudogene TRBV3-2) and TRBJ2-1; D is unresolved. The V end was cut by 7 bases, the J end by 1 base, with 17 bases between. The CDR3 length is 16 residues. The germline gives CDR1 LGHDT, CDR2 YNNKEL (reference sequence). CDR3 in DNA: TGTGCCAGCACAGCGACCGGCAGCGTATCCTACAATGAGCAGTTCTTC. Its translation is CASTATGSVSYNEQFF.

The chain joins TRBV6-5 to TRBJ2-7; D ambiguous. This CDR3 has 11 residues. V lost 10 bases to trimming and J lost 3 bases, with 10 bases between them. Germline loops: CDR1 MNHEY, CDR2 SVGAGI. In nucleotides, the CDR3 is TGTGCCACCTCGAGGTACTACGAGCAGTACTTC. It codes for CATSRYYEQYF.

Of note for this clone: Other DNA sequences in this sample translate to the same CDR3. V is TRBV7-9 and J is TRBJ1-5; D not resolved. Germline CDR1 is SEHNR and CDR2 is FQNEAQ (reference sequence). The CDR3 runs to 14 residues. The germline V and J ends were trimmed by 4 bases and 4 bases, with 11 bases remaining between them. CDR3 sequence: CASSSTGSNQPQHF. CDR3 DNA: TGTGCCAGCAGCTCGACGGGGTCAAATCAGCCCCAGCATTTT.

The chain recombines TRBV7-2 with TRBJ1-2; a possible D gene is TRBD1 (6 bases). The CDR3 covers 14 residues. Germline assignment: CDR1 SGHTA and CDR2 FQGNSA. V was pared by 5 bases and J by 5 bases, with 15 bases between. The CDR3 loop reads CASSLRDTLYGYTF. CDR3 nucleotide sequence: TGTGCCAGCAGCCTCCGGGACACCCTATATGGCTACACCTTC.

The chain uses TRBV13 and TRBJ2-3, with 14 bases fitting TRBD2. This CDR3 has 17 residues. Per germline, CDR1 PRHDT and CDR2 FYEKMQ (reference sequence). V was pared by 3 bases and J by 4 bases, with 6 bases of the junction left unmatched. CDR3 nucleotide sequence: TGTGCCAGCAGCTTCCCGGGGACTAGCGGGGGCGCAGATACGCAGTATTTT. Its translation: CASSFPGTSGGADTQYF.

The rearrangement uses TRBV5-1 and TRBJ2-5, with 9 nucleotides matching TRBD2. The CDR3 is made up of 14 amino acids. The V gene end was trimmed by 0 bases and the J gene end by 6 bases; junction bases not matched to a gene: 3. Germline CDR1 is SGHRS and CDR2 is YFSETQ. CDR3 nucleotide sequence: TGCGCCAGCAGCTTGGGCGGGGGGGCACAGACCCAGTACTTC. Its translation is CASSLGGGAQTQYF.

The table lists this clone with a count of one. J is TRBJ1-2 and V is TRBV5-1; D uncertain. Trimming took off 3 bases at V and 3 bases at J, with 12 bases between the two ends. CDR1 and CDR2 (germline): SGHRS, YFSETQ. This CDR3 comprises 14 residues. DNA for the CDR3: TGCGCCAGCAGCTCTGGAGTGTTCGACTATGGCTACACCTTC. It yields the protein CASSSGVFDYGYTF.

The rearrangement uses TRBV4-2 and TRBJ1-1; 11 positions agree with TRBD1. Looked up from germline, CDR1 is LGHNA and CDR2 is YNFKEQ. V shed 0 bases and J 1 base; nucleotides not matched to a gene: 7. The CDR3 spans 18 residues. The CDR3 here is CASSQDPQGQGGNTEAFF. CDR3 coding DNA: TGTGCCAGCAGCCAAGATCCCCAGGGACAGGGGGGGAACACTGAAGCTTTCTTT.

CDR3 sequence: CASSLRTDQETQYF. The CDR3 DNA reads TGTGCCAGCAGCCTAAGGACTGATCAAGAGACCCAGTACTTC. The V gene is TRBV5-6, the J gene TRBJ2-5, with D tentatively TRBD2 (5 bases). The V and J ends lost 4 bases and 2 bases respectively, with 12 bases between them. The CDR3 spans 14 residues. Looked up from germline, CDR1 is SGHDT and CDR2 is YYEEEE. Variable domain in full (rest from reference TRBV5-6 and TRBJ2-5): DAGVTQSPTHLIKTRGQQVTLRCSPKSGHDTVSWYQQALGQGPQFIFQYYEEEERQRGNFPDRFSGHQFPNYSSELNVNALLLGDSALYLCASSLRTDQETQYFGPGTRLLVL.

V gene TRBV7-2 combines with J gene TRBJ2-7; D call uncertain. V lost 3 bases, J lost 2 bases, and 14 bases lay in between. Germline lookup yields CDR1 SGHTA and CDR2 FQGNSA. This CDR3 has 15 residues. CDR3 region: CASSFRLEVAYEQYF. Here the CDR3 DNA reads TGTGCCAGCAGCTTCCGGCTTGAGGTTGCCTACGAGCAGTACTTC.

This clone was picked up one time. V is TRBV24-1 and J is TRBJ2-5; 9 positions agree with TRBD1. Germline CDR1 KGHDR, CDR2 SFDVKD. V shed 3 bases, J shed 2 bases, and the junction held 9 bases outside the gene matches. The CDR3 is 17 residues long. CDR3 DNA sequence: TGTGCCACCAGTGATCCTGGGACAGGGAGGGGGCAAGAGACCCAGTACTTC. Residues: CATSDPGTGRGQETQYF.

V gene TRBV2 combines with J gene TRBJ1-4; TRBD1 matches 9 bases. J gave up 0 bases and V 6 bases, and 2 bases lay outside the gene matches. This CDR3 is built from 15 residues. The germline V gene has CDR1 SNHLY and CDR2 FYNNEI. DNA for the CDR3: TGTGCCAGCAGGGGGGACAGGGCAACTAATGAAAAACTGTTTTTT. It yields the protein CASRGDRATNEKLFF.

This chain uses TRBV3-1 (or the pseudogene TRBV3-2) with TRBJ2-6; maybe TRBD1 (6 bases). The CDR3 sequence is 16 residues long. CDR1 is LGHDT, CDR2 YNNKEL, per germline (reference sequence). V gave up 0 bases and J gave up 4 bases, with 10 bases separating them. The CDR3 here is CASSQEMGAGANVLTF. Here the CDR3 DNA reads TGTGCCAGCAGCCAAGAGATGGGGGCCGGGGCCAACGTCCTGACTTTC.

The chain couples TRBV6-5 to TRBJ1-2; 11 bases line up with TRBD1. The CDR3 is 15 residues long. The ends lost 6 bases at V and 4 bases at J; junction bases unmatched: 7. The germline CDR1 and CDR2 sequences are MNHEY and SVGAGI. CDR3 protein: CASRPGTGGIYGYTF. CDR3 nucleotides: TGTGCCAGCAGGCCCGGGACAGGGGGGATCTATGGCTACACCTTC.

DNA for the CDR3: TGTGCCAGCAGCTTAAAGAGGGGGGAGGGTAATTCACCCCTCCACTTT. Translating it yields CASSLKRGEGNSPLHF. V is TRBV7-3 and J is TRBJ1-6; perhaps TRBD1 as D (6 bases). The germline V gene encodes CDR1 SGHTA and CDR2 FQGTGA. The CDR3 is 16 amino acids. V shed 1 base and J shed 6 bases, with 13 bases lying between them.

The chain carries TRBV29-1 and TRBJ1-2; 7 nucleotides match TRBD1. Trimming removed 3 bases from V and 4 bases from J; junction bases left unmatched: 5. The CDR3 loop spans 13 amino acids. Germline CDR1 reads SQVTM; CDR2 reads ANQGSEA. For the CDR3, the DNA is TGCAGCGTTGACCCCGGGACAGCCTATGGCTACACCTTC. Amino acids: CSVDPGTAYGYTF.

The rearrangement uses TRBV7-8 and TRBJ1-5; weak D call: TRBD1 (5 bases). This CDR3 contains 14 residues. From germline, CDR1 is SGHVS and CDR2 FQNEAQ. The germline V and J ends were trimmed by 5 bases and 0 bases, with 8 bases remaining between them. The chain's CDR3 is CASSVDSSNQPQHF. The CDR3 nucleotides are TGTGCCAGCAGCGTCGACAGTAGCAATCAGCCCCAGCATTTT.

This clone appeared a single time. The DNA of the CDR3 is TGTGCCAGCAGTGAAGCCCTTCCCGATGAGCAGTTCTTC. As protein: CASSEALPDEQFF. The chain links TRBV6-1 to TRBJ2-1; D call uncertain. Germline CDR1 is MNHNS and CDR2 is SASEGT. Trimming stripped 0 bases from V and 8 bases from J, with 8 bases between. The CDR3 has 13 residues.